Below are 2 T cell receptor beta chains sequenced from a single sample in a study of technical replicates of blood from a few donors. Data came from immunoSEQ multiplex PCR; TCRdb stores just in-frame clones and leaves some out. Counted here are 60,000 to 85,000 clones, approximately 96% occurring once; the ten biggest clones make up over 0.35%. The sample taken for sequencing was T cells isolated from PBMCs. The receptors stem from a human donor in good health.

The chain carries TRBV2 and TRBJ2-7, with D perhaps matching TRBD2 (5 bases). Germline values: CDR1 SNHLY, CDR2 FYNNEI. The CDR3 is made up of 12 amino acids. Deletions cut 5 bases from V and 4 bases from J, with 9 bases between. This CDR3 reads CASSPDFYEQYF. The CDR3 DNA is TGTGCCAGCAGTCCGGACTTTTACGAGCAGTACTTC.

This rearrangement joins TRBV29-1 to TRBJ2-7; D may be TRBD1 (6 bases). Looked up from germline, CDR1 is SQVTM and CDR2 is ANQGSEA. The CDR3 contains 12 residues. V was pared by 6 bases and J by 0 bases, with 9 bases between. CDR3 sequence (DNA): TGCAGCGTACCGGGACACTCCTACGAGCAGTACTTC. Amino acids: CSVPGHSYEQYF.